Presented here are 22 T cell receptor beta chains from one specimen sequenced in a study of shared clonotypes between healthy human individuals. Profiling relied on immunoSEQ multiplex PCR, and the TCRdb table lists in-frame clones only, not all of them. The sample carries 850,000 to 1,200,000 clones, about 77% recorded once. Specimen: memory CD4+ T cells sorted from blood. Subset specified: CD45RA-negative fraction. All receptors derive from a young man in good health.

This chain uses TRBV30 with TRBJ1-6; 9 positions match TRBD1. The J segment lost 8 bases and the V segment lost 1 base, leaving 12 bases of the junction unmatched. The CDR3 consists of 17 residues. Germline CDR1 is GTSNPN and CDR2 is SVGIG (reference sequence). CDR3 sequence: CAWSDDRTGGVHSPLHF. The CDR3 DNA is TGTGCCTGGAGTGACGATCGTACAGGGGGCGTTCATTCACCCCTCCACTTT.

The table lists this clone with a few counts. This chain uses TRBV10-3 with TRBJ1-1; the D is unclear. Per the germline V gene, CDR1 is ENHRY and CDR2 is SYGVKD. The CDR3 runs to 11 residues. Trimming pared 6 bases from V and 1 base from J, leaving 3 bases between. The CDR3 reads CAIRQNTEAFF. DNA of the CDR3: TGTGCCATCAGACAGAACACTGAAGCTTTCTTT.

The CDR3 DNA follows: TGCGCCAGCAGCTCCCAGGGACTTGGTAGTGAAAAACTGTTTTTT. This codes for CASSSQGLGSEKLFF. This chain joins TRBV5-1 and TRBJ1-4, with TRBD1 as a possible D gene (5 bases). V was trimmed by 3 bases and J by 7 bases, leaving 16 bases between them. The germline gives CDR1 SGHRS, CDR2 YFSETQ. This CDR3 has 15 residues.

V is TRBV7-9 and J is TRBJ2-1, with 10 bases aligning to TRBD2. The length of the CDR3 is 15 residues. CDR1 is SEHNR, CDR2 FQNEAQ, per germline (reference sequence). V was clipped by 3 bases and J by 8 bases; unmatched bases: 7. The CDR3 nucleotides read TGTGCCAGCAGCTTGGGGCTAGCGGGAGCCTATGAGCAGTTCTTC. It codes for CASSLGLAGAYEQFF.

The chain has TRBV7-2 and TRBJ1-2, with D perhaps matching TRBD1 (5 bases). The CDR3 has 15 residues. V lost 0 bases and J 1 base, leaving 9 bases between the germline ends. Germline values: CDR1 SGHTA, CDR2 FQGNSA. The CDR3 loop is CASSLARGLNYGYTF. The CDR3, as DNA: TGTGCCAGCAGCTTAGCGAGGGGCCTTAACTATGGCTACACCTTC. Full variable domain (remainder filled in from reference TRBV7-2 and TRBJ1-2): GAGVSQSPSNKVTEKGKDVELRCDPISGHTALYWYRQSLGQGLEFLIYFQGNSAPDKSGLPSDRFSAERTGGSVSTLTIQRTQQEDSAVYLCASSLARGLNYGYTFGSGTRLTVV.

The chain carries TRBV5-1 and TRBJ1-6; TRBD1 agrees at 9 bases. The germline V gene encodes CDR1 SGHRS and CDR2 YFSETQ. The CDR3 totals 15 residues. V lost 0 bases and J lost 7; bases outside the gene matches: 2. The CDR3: CASSLVGQGNSPLHF. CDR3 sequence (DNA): TGCGCCAGCAGCTTGGTAGGACAGGGGAATTCACCCCTCCACTTT.

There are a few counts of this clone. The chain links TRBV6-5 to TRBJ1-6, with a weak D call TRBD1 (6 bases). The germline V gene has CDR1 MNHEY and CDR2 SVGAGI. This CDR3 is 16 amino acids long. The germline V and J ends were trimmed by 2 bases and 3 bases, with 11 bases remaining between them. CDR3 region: CASSYRGGDYNSPLHF. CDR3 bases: TGTGCCAGCAGTTACCGAGGGGGGGACTATAATTCACCCCTCCACTTT.

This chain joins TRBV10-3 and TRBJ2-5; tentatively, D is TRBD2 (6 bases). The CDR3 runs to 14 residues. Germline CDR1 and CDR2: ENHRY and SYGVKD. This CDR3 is CGVGGGVLGETQYF. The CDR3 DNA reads TGTGGCGTGGGAGGCGGGGTGTTAGGAGAGACCCAGTACTTC.

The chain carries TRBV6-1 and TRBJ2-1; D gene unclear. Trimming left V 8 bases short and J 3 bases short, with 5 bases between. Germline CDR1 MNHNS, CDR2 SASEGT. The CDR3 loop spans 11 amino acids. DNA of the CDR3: TGTGCCAGCGTGGACTACAATGAGCAGTTCTTC. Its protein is CASVDYNEQFF.

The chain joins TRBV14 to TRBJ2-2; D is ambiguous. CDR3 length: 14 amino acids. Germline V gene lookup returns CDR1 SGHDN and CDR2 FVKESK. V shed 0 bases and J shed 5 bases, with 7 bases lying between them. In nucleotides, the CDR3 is TGTGCCAGCAGCCAAGATTTAAGGACCGGGGAGCTGTTTTTT. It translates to CASSQDLRTGELFF.

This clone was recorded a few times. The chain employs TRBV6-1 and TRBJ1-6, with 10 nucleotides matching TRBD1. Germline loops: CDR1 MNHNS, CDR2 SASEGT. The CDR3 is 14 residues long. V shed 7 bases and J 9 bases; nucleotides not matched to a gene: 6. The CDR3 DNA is TGTGCCAGCACCTGGGACAGGGGAGGTTCACCCCTCCACTTT. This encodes CASTWDRGGSPLHF.

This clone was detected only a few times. CDR3 in DNA: TGTGCCAGCAGTGGGGACGATCGAAAACTGTTTTTT. This translates into CASSGDDRKLFF. The V and J genes are TRBV6-1 and TRBJ1-4; D is perhaps TRBD1 (5 bases). V was cut by 4 bases and J by 10 bases, with 10 bases left in between. This CDR3 is 12 amino acids long. CDR1 and CDR2 from the germline V gene are MNHNS and SASEGT.

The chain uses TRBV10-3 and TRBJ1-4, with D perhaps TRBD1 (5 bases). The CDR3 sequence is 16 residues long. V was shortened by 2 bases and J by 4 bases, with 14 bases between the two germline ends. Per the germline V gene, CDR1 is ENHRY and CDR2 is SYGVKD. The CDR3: CAISEDGQGINEKLFF. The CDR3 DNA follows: TGTGCCATCAGTGAGGACGGACAAGGTATTAATGAAAAACTGTTTTTT.

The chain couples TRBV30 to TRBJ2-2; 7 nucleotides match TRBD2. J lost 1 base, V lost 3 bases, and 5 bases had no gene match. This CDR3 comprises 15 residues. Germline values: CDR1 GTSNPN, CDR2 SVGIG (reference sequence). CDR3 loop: CAWRGREVNTGELFF. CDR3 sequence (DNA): TGTGCCTGGAGGGGGAGGGAGGTGAACACCGGGGAGCTGTTTTTT.

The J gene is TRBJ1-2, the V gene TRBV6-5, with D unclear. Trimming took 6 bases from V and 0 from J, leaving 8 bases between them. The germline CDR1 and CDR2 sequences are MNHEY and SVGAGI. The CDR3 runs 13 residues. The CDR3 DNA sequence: TGTGCCAGCAGCTTACAGACTAACTATGGCTACACCTTC. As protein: CASSLQTNYGYTF.

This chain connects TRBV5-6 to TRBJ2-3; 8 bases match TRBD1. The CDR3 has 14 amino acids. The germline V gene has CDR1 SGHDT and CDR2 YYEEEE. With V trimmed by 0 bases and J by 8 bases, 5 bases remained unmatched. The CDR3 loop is CASSLETGVGTQYF. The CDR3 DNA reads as TGTGCCAGCAGCTTGGAGACAGGGGTTGGTACGCAGTATTTT.

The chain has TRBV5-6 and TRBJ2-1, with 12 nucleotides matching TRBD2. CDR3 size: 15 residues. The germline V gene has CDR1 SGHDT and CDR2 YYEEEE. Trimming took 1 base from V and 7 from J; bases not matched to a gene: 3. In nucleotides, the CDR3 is TGTGCCAGCAGCTTGAGGACTAGCGGGGTAAATGAGCAGTTCTTC. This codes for CASSLRTSGVNEQFF.

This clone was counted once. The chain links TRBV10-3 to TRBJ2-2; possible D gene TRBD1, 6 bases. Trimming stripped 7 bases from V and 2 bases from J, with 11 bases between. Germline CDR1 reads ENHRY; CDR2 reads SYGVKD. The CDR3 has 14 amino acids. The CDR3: CAINGQPNTGELFF. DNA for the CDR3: TGTGCCATCAATGGACAGCCCAACACCGGGGAGCTGTTTTTT.

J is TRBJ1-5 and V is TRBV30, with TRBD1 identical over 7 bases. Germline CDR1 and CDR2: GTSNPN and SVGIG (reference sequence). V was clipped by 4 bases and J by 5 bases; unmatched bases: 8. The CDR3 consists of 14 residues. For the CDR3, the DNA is TGTGCCTGGACCAGACAGGGTGGGGATCAGCCCCAGCATTTT. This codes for CAWTRQGGDQPQHF.

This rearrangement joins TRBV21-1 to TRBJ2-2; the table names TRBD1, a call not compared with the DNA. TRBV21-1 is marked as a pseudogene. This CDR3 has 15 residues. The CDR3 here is CASSNVRGLDGELFF. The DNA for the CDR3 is TGTGCCAGCAGCAACGTCAGGGGGCTGGACGGGGAGCTGTTTTTT.

CDR3 nucleotide sequence: TGTGCCAGCAGCTTAGTTGGGGGAACTAATGAAAAACTGTTTTTT. It encodes CASSLVGGTNEKLFF. The rearrangement joins TRBV7-9 to TRBJ1-4; D is possibly TRBD1 (5 bases). V dropped 1 base and J dropped 1 base, with 7 bases sitting between them. The CDR3 totals 15 residues. The germline V gene has CDR1 SEHNR and CDR2 FQNEAQ (reference sequence).

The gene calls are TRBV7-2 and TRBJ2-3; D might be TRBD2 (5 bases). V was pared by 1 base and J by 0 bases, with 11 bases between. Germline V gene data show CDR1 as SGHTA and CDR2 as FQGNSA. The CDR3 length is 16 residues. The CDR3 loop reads CASSLVGGLSTDTQYF. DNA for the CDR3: TGTGCCAGCAGCTTAGTAGGAGGCTTAAGCACAGATACGCAGTATTTT. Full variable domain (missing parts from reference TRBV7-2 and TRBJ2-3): GAGVSQSPSNKVTEKGKDVELRCDPISGHTALYWYRQSLGQGLEFLIYFQGNSAPDKSGLPSDRFSAERTGGSVSTLTIQRTQQEDSAVYLCASSLVGGLSTDTQYFGPGTRLTVL.